The 22 T cell receptor beta chains reported below all come from one sample, sequenced in a study of CD8 T cells in ankylosing spondylitis (dated by TCRdb to 2016 to 2017). The library was prepared using 5' RACE. The sample was run on an Illumina HiSeq 2500. TCRdb reprocessed the public reads (quality trimming at Q25 with fastp, clone calling with MiXCR) and kept in-frame beta chains. Records with the same CDR3 protein are collapsed into one entry carrying the most frequent genes and DNA. The sample table contains 270,000 or so distinct CDR3 sequences; only one count was recorded for 18% of them. Around 33% of the sample rests with the top ten. The sample was blood, either unsorted or a sorted T cell fraction (not recorded which). These receptors were taken from a male donor with ankylosing spondylitis or in good health (not recorded which).

The chain has TRBV20-1 and TRBJ2-3; D perhaps matches TRBD2 (5 bases). The CDR3 runs 16 residues. V lost 0 bases and J 4 bases, leaving 17 bases between the germline ends. The germline gives CDR1 DFQATT, CDR2 SNEGSKA (reference sequence). In DNA, the CDR3 is TGCAGTGCTAGAGACCCCCGGCGCCAGAGGGCAGATACGCAGTATTTT. This sequence encodes CSARDPRRQRADTQYF.

In its sample, this clonotype was seen a few times. The chain joins TRBV12-3 or TRBV12-4 to TRBJ2-7, with 7 positions matching TRBD2. Germline trimming cut 6 bases from V and 1 base from J; bases unmatched to any gene: 12. CDR3 length: 16 residues. The CDR3 region has the DNA TGTGCCAGCAGCCCGGCTACGGGAGCGGGGTCCTACGAGCAGTACTTC. Translating gives CASSPATGAGSYEQYF.

The rearrangement uses TRBV6-4 and TRBJ2-2, with 12 bases fitting TRBD1. Germline CDR1 reads MRHNA; CDR2 reads SNTAGT. V was clipped by 2 bases and J by 6 bases; unmatched bases: 1. There are 15 residues in the CDR3. This CDR3 is CASSDGTGGAGELFF. The CDR3 region has the DNA TGTGCCAGCAGTGACGGGACAGGGGGCGCCGGGGAGCTGTTTTTT.

This clonotype was detected many times. This sequence joins TRBV28 and TRBJ2-5; 7 bases align to TRBD2. Germline V gene lookup returns CDR1 MDHEN and CDR2 SYDVKM. J lost 0 bases, V lost 2 bases, and 3 bases had no gene match. This CDR3 is 15 amino acids long. CDR3 DNA: TGTGCCAGCAGTTTAGGGACTACCGACCAAGAGACCCAGTACTTC. It is translated as CASSLGTTDQETQYF.

This chain joins TRBV4-3 and TRBJ1-2; 9 bases match TRBD1. V dropped 1 base and J dropped 7; count of bases not matched to a gene: 10. Germline CDR1 LGHNA, CDR2 YSLEER. This CDR3 comprises 16 residues. The CDR3 reads CASSQGTGEDVVGYTF. CDR3 coding DNA: TGCGCCAGCAGCCAAGGGACAGGGGAGGATGTAGTTGGCTACACCTTC.

This sequence joins TRBV3-1 and TRBJ2-7; TRBD1 is a possible D gene (6 bases). The CDR3 spans 15 residues. V was shortened by 6 bases and J by 4 bases, with 19 bases between the two germline ends. Germline V CDR1 and CDR2: LGHDT, YNNKEL (reference sequence). The CDR3 nucleotides are TGTGCCAGCAGTAGGGGACATAGTAACCCATACGAGCAGTACTTC. Encoded protein: CASSRGHSNPYEQYF.

This clonotype was seen a handful of times. V usage is TRBV20-1 and J usage is TRBJ2-7; 11 bases fit TRBD2. V trimming: 0 bases; J trimming: 2 bases; junction bases outside the gene matches: 6. This CDR3 spans 16 amino acids. Germline V gives CDR1 DFQATT, CDR2 SNEGSKA (reference sequence). CDR3 DNA: TGCAGTGCTAGAGAAACTAGCGGGAGTCTAACCTACGAGCAGTACTTC. Translation: CSARETSGSLTYEQYF.

This clonotype was found a few times. The V gene is TRBV7-9, the J gene TRBJ2-3, with 13 nucleotides matching TRBD2. With 0 bases clipped from V and 5 bases from J, the junction kept 5 bases outside the gene matches. The V gene's germline CDR1 is SEHNR and CDR2 FQNEAQ (reference sequence). The CDR3 has 17 residues. CDR3 region: CASSLASGLAGVDTQYF. CDR3 coding DNA: TGTGCCAGCAGCTTAGCGTCAGGACTAGCGGGAGTAGATACGCAGTATTTT.

V is TRBV27 and J is TRBJ2-3, with D unresolved. The V gene's germline CDR1 is MNHEY and CDR2 SMNVEV (reference sequence). V lost 5 bases, J lost 3 bases, and 12 bases lay in between. There are 14 residues in the CDR3. The CDR3: CASSPLGQTDTQYF. In nucleotides, the CDR3 is TGTGCCAGCAGTCCTCTAGGTCAGACAGATACGCAGTATTTT.

This chain links TRBV11-2 with TRBJ1-5; 9 bases align to TRBD1. The CDR3 length is 15 residues. V lost 5 bases to trimming and J lost 0 bases; unmatched junction nucleotides: 2. Germline V gene data show CDR1 as SGHAT and CDR2 as FQNNGV. DNA for the CDR3: TGTGCCAGCAGCCAGACAGGGGGTAGCAATCAGCCCCAGCATTTT. It translates to CASSQTGGSNQPQHF. The complete variable domain, with remaining parts taken from reference TRBV11-2 and TRBJ1-5, reads EAGVAQSPRYKIIEKRQSVAFWCNPISGHATLYWYQQILGQGPKLLIQFQNNGVVDDSQLPKDRFSAERLKGVDSTLKIQPAKLEDSAVYLCASSQTGGSNQPQHFGDGTRLSIL.

The CDR3: CASSFRRLAGGVGDNEQFF. In DNA, the CDR3 is TGTGCCAGCAGCTTCCGACGACTAGCGGGAGGAGTTGGGGACAATGAGCAGTTCTTC. V and J are TRBV5-6 and TRBJ2-1; 13 bases agree with TRBD2. This CDR3 region has 19 residues. Unmatched junction bases numbered 13, after V lost 2 bases and J lost 5 bases. Per the germline V gene, CDR1 is SGHDT and CDR2 is YYEEEE. The complete variable domain, with remaining parts taken from reference TRBV5-6 and TRBJ2-1, reads DAGVTQSPTHLIKTRGQQVTLRCSPKSGHDTVSWYQQALGQGPQFIFQYYEEEERQRGNFPDRFSGHQFPNYSSELNVNALLLGDSALYLCASSFRRLAGGVGDNEQFFGPGTRLTVL.

This clonotype was detected a few times. The genes are TRBV20-1 and TRBJ1-1; D unclear. The CDR3 contains 13 residues. V lost 0 bases and J 1 base, leaving 6 bases between the germline ends. Germline CDR1 reads DFQATT; CDR2 reads SNEGSKA (reference sequence). The CDR3 region is CSARDPRNTEAFF. Written as DNA, the CDR3 is TGCAGTGCTAGAGACCCCCGGAACACTGAAGCTTTCTTT.

As regards this clonotype: One base away lies a much larger clone, so this may be a sequencing read error. The V call is TRBV6-6, the J call TRBJ1-1; the D gene is possibly TRBD1 (5 bases). The length of the CDR3 is 13 residues. In germline, CDR1 is MNHNY, CDR2 SVGAGI (reference sequence). The chain's CDR3 is CASNGGGNPEAFF. The CDR3, as DNA: TGTGCCAGCAATGGGGGAGGGAACCCTGAAGCTTTCTTT.

This clonotype has a handful of counts. The junction shows a germline mismatch at one end, possibly a read error. The J gene is TRBJ2-1, the V gene TRBV7-7; a possible D gene is TRBD1 (6 bases). Per germline, CDR1 SSHAT and CDR2 FNYEAQ (reference sequence). There are 14 residues in the CDR3. The CDR3 region is CASSLSRGRNEQFF. The CDR3 nucleotides read TGTGCTAGCAGCTTAAGCAGGGGCCGCAATGAGCAGTTCTTC.

The sample holds many counts of this clonotype. The J gene is TRBJ2-5, the V gene TRBV7-8, with D uncertain. The CDR3 has 14 amino acids. Trimming removed 4 bases at V and 3 bases at J, with 12 bases between. Germline-derived CDR1 and CDR2 are SGHVS and FQNEAQ. CDR3 in DNA: TGTGCCAGCAGCTCCTTCCCCGAAGAAGAGACCCAGTACTTC. As protein: CASSSFPEEETQYF.

This clonotype showed up many times. This CDR3 is CSVRGGGSDTNEQYF. The CDR3 nucleotides read TGCAGTGTCCGGGGCGGCGGGAGCGACACCAACGAGCAGTACTTC. The chain couples TRBV20-1 to TRBJ2-7; 7 bases are a match to TRBD2. V gave up 7 bases and J gave up 5 bases; unmatched junction bases: 17. This CDR3 spans 15 amino acids. Germline CDR1 DFQATT, CDR2 SNEGSKA (reference sequence).

This clonotype was counted between two and nine times. The V call is TRBV27, the J call TRBJ1-6; no clear D. Trimming left V 6 bases short and J 5 bases short, with 5 bases between. Germline values: CDR1 MNHEY, CDR2 SMNVEV (reference sequence). The CDR3 loop spans 12 amino acids. Here the CDR3 DNA reads TGTGCCAGCAGCGACCATAATTCACCCCTCCACTTT. Translated: CASSDHNSPLHF.

This clonotype was picked up a small number of times. This chain joins TRBV5-1 and TRBJ2-7; TRBD1 might be the D (6 bases). The CDR3 runs 15 residues. V shed 3 bases and J shed 6 bases, with 19 bases lying between them. In germline, CDR1 is SGHRS, CDR2 YFSETQ. CDR3 loop: CASSYTDTGQGEQYF. DNA of the CDR3: TGCGCCAGCAGCTATACTGACACAGGGCAGGGCGAGCAGTACTTC.

This chain uses TRBV12-3 or TRBV12-4 with TRBJ2-7, with 7 bases lining up with TRBD1. V was clipped by 3 bases and J by 4 bases; unmatched bases: 9. This CDR3 is 15 amino acids long. The chain's CDR3 is CASSFTRGGKYEQYF. The CDR3 DNA reads as TGTGCCAGCAGTTTCACCCGAGGGGGCAAATACGAGCAGTACTTC.

This clonotype has more than one count but fewer than ten. This sequence joins TRBV6-2 or TRBV6-3 and TRBJ2-1; D might be TRBD2 (6 bases). Deletions cut 6 bases from V and 0 bases from J, with 21 bases between. This CDR3 region has 18 residues. Per germline, CDR1 MNHEY and CDR2 SVGEGT. The CDR3 sequence: CASSSTLFGTRSYNEQFF. The CDR3 coding sequence is TGTGCCAGCAGCTCGACTTTATTTGGGACTCGCTCCTACAATGAGCAGTTCTTC.

This clonotype was seen only a few times. The chain carries TRBV5-1 and TRBJ1-1; D call uncertain. V lost 4 bases to trimming and J lost 6 bases, with 10 bases between them. In germline, CDR1 is SGHRS, CDR2 YFSETQ. There are 12 residues in the CDR3. The CDR3 reads CASSVTGAEAFF. As DNA, the CDR3 is TGCGCCAGCAGCGTCACTGGCGCTGAAGCTTTCTTT.

This clonotype was detected once. The rearrangement joins TRBV28 to TRBJ2-7; D ambiguous. CDR1 is MDHEN and CDR2 is SYDVKM in the germline V gene. V was clipped by 6 bases and J by 1 base, with 13 bases between them. The CDR3 totals 14 residues. The CDR3 nucleotides read TGTGCCAGCAGCTCCCGGCCGGAGTCCTACGAGCAGTACTTC. Its protein product is CASSSRPESYEQYF.